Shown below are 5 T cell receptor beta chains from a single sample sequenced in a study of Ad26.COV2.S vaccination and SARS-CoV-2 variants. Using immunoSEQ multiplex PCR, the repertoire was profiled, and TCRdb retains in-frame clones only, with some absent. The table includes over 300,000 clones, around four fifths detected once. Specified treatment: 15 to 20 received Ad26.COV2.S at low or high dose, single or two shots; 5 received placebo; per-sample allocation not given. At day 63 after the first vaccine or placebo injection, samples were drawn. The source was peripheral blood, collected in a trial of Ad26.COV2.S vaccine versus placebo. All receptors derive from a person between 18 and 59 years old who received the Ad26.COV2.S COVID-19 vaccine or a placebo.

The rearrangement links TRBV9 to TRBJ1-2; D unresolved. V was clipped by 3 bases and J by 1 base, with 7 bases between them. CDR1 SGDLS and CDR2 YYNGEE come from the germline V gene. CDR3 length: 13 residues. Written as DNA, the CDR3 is TGTGCCAGCAGCGGGGGAGATAACTATGGCTACACCTTC. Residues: CASSGGDNYGYTF.

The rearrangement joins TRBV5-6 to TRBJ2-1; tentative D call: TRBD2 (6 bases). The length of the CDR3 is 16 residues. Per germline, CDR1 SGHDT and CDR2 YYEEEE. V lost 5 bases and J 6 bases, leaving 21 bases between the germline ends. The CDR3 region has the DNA TGTGCCAGCAGGGTCAGGGTTGGCCTCGGGAGCAATGAGCAGTTCTTC. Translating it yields CASRVRVGLGSNEQFF.

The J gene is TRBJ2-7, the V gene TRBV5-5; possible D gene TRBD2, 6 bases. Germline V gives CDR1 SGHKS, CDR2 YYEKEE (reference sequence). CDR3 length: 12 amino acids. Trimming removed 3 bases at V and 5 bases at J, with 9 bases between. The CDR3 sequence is CASSSGGNEQYF. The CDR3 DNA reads TGTGCCAGCAGCTCTGGGGGGAACGAGCAGTACTTC.

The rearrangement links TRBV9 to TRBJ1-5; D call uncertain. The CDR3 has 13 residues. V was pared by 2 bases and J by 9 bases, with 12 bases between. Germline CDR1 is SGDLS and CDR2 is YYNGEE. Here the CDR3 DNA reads TGTGCCAGCAGCGTTGGACCCGGTACGCCCCAGCATTTT. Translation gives CASSVGPGTPQHF.

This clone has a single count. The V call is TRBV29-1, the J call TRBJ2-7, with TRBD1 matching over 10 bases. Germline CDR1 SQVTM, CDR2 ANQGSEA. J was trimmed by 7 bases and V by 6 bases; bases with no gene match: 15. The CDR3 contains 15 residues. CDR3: CSVLGGDRGIGEQYF. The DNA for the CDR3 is TGCAGCGTCTTAGGGGGGGACAGGGGAATTGGGGAGCAGTACTTC.